The 27 T cell receptor beta chains given below trace back to one sample, sequenced in a study of Ad26.COV2.S vaccination and SARS-CoV-2 variants. TCRdb keeps only in-frame clones here, not all; method: immunoSEQ multiplex PCR. The sample records around 370,000 clones, roughly nine tenths being singletons. Sequenced here: peripheral blood, sampled after recovery from COVID-19. These TCRs come from a human donor who had recovered from COVID-19.

V gene TRBV6-2 or TRBV6-3 combines with J gene TRBJ2-2; 15 nucleotides align to TRBD2. The CDR3 has 19 amino acids. V trimming: 5 bases; J trimming: 4 bases; junction bases outside the gene matches: 11. In germline, CDR1 is MNHEY, CDR2 SVGEGT. The CDR3 region has the DNA TGTGCCAGCAGTGTAACCGGGACTAGCGGGGGGCATAGCACCGGGGAGCTGTTTTTT. Residues: CASSVTGTSGGHSTGELFF.

The chain employs TRBV7-9 and TRBJ1-1; 11 bases are shared with TRBD1. V shed 5 bases and J 3 bases; nucleotides not matched to a gene: 5. Germline V lookup: CDR1 SEHNR, CDR2 FQNEAQ (reference sequence). The CDR3 runs to 15 residues. DNA for the CDR3: TGTGCCAGCAGCCAGGGACAGGGGGTGGACACTGAAGCTTTCTTT. Its translation is CASSQGQGVDTEAFF.

This chain joins TRBV5-6 and TRBJ2-5; tentatively, D is TRBD1 (6 bases). The CDR3 has 15 amino acids. Trimming took 2 bases from V and 5 from J, leaving 16 bases between them. In germline, CDR1 is SGHDT, CDR2 YYEEEE. CDR3 sequence (DNA): TGTGCCAGCAGCTTCGAGCCAGGGGAATTGGAGACCCAGTACTTC. It codes for CASSFEPGELETQYF.

Note on this clone: Different DNA sequences within this sample yield the same CDR3. The V and J genes are TRBV6-1 and TRBJ1-5; TRBD1 might be the D (6 bases). Between the trimmed V and J ends, which lost 1 base and 0 bases, there was a span of 7 bases. The CDR3 sequence is 15 residues long. CDR1 is MNHNS and CDR2 is SASEGT in the germline V gene. The CDR3 region has the DNA TGTGCCAGCAGTGAAGGGACAGTTAGCAATCAGCCCCAGCATTTT. Its protein is CASSEGTVSNQPQHF.

The chain employs TRBV20-1 and TRBJ2-7, with TRBD2 matching over 7 bases. V shed 3 bases, J shed 6 bases, and the junction held 8 bases outside the gene matches. The CDR3 loop spans 13 amino acids. Per germline, CDR1 DFQATT and CDR2 SNEGSKA (reference sequence). The CDR3 DNA follows: TGCAGTGCTAGTAAGGGACGGGAGGTCGAGCAGTACTTC. It specifies CSASKGREVEQYF.

V gene TRBV9 combines with J gene TRBJ2-1; D perhaps matches TRBD2 (7 bases). V lost 3 bases, J lost 9 bases, and 28 bases lay in between. The CDR3 is 18 amino acids. Germline V gene sequence: CDR1 SGDLS, CDR2 YYNGEE. CDR3 bases: TGTGCCAGCAGCGCCGGGGGGTACGGCGGGGGCGCTTTGGTTGAGCAGTTCTTC. As protein: CASSAGGYGGGALVEQFF.

The V and J genes are TRBV5-4 and TRBJ2-4; TRBD1 is a possible D gene (6 bases). Trimming removed 3 bases from V and 6 bases from J, with 19 bases in between. CDR1 is SGHNT, CDR2 YYREEE, per germline (reference sequence). The CDR3 is 16 residues long. CDR3: CASSSDLAARGNIQYF. In nucleotides, the CDR3 is TGTGCCAGCAGCTCCGACCTGGCGGCCAGGGGAAACATTCAGTACTTC.

V is TRBV28 and J is TRBJ2-7; D not certain. This CDR3 contains 12 residues. Deletions cut 5 bases from V and 3 bases from J, with 8 bases between. Germline V CDR1 and CDR2: MDHEN, SYDVKM. CDR3 in amino acids: CASSGGNYEQYF. The CDR3 nucleotides read TGTGCCAGCAGTGGCGGAAACTACGAGCAGTACTTC.

The J gene is TRBJ1-5, the V gene TRBV6-1; unclear D gene. The CDR3 loop spans 13 amino acids. CDR1 and CDR2 from the germline V gene are MNHNS and SASEGT. V dropped 3 bases and J dropped 6 bases, with 9 bases sitting between them. The CDR3 DNA sequence: TGTGCCAGCAGTGAGGAAGGGATTCAGCCCCAGCATTTT. This translates into CASSEEGIQPQHF.

CDR3 in amino acids: CASSPSLAEPSYEQYF. The CDR3 DNA reads as TGCGCCAGCAGCCCCAGCCTGGCGGAGCCGTCCTACGAGCAGTACTTC. V gene TRBV4-1 combines with J gene TRBJ2-7; D is uncertain. Trimming took 4 bases from V and 1 from J, leaving 17 bases between them. The CDR3 sequence is 16 residues long. Germline-derived CDR1 and CDR2 are MGHRA and YSYEKL.

This clone was detected many times. The chain's CDR3 is CASSNQGQSYEQYF. The DNA for the CDR3 is TGTGCCAGCAGCAACCAGGGACAGTCCTACGAGCAGTACTTC. V is TRBV6-2 or TRBV6-3 and J is TRBJ2-7, with 7 bases that match TRBD1. Unmatched junction bases numbered 6, after V lost 6 bases and J lost 1 base. Germline values: CDR1 MNHEY, CDR2 SVGEGT. This CDR3 contains 14 residues.

The chain couples TRBV7-2 to TRBJ2-7, with D unresolved. The CDR3 runs to 13 residues. V lost 2 bases and J 2 bases, leaving 7 bases between the germline ends. Per germline, CDR1 SGHTA and CDR2 FQGNSA. CDR3 region: CASSLTRTYEQYF. DNA of the CDR3: TGTGCCAGCAGCTTAACCCGGACCTACGAGCAGTACTTC. Supplemented by reference TRBV7-2 and TRBJ2-7, the full variable domain reads GAGVSQSPSNKVTEKGKDVELRCDPISGHTALYWYRQSLGQGLEFLIYFQGNSAPDKSGLPSDRFSAERTGGSVSTLTIQRTQQEDSAVYLCASSLTRTYEQYFGPGTRLTVT.

The chain couples TRBV9 to TRBJ2-3; D is ambiguous. With 4 bases removed from V and 4 bases from J, the gap between germline ends came to 13 bases. This CDR3 has 14 residues. The germline V gene encodes CDR1 SGDLS and CDR2 YYNGEE. The CDR3 DNA is TGTGCCAGCAGCCCCAGAGTTGGGGCAGATACGCAGTATTTT. This encodes CASSPRVGADTQYF.

V gene TRBV5-1 combines with J gene TRBJ2-5; TRBD2 matches at 8 bases. Germline V CDR1 and CDR2: SGHRS, YFSETQ. CDR3 length equals 14 residues. V trimming: 6 bases; J trimming: 5 bases; junction bases outside the gene matches: 9. The CDR3 sequence: CASTYGGAGETQYF. The CDR3 nucleotides read TGCGCCAGCACCTACGGGGGGGCCGGGGAGACCCAGTACTTC.

CDR3 in amino acids: CASSLGGQTNIQYF. The CDR3 region has the DNA TGTGCCAGCAGCTTAGGGGGGCAGACAAACATTCAGTACTTC. V gene TRBV7-3 combines with J gene TRBJ2-4; D may match TRBD1 or TRBD2 (6 bases each). CDR1 SGHTA and CDR2 FQGTGA come from the germline V gene. Trimming took off 2 bases at V and 6 bases at J, with 11 bases between the two ends. This CDR3 has 14 residues.

The rearrangement uses TRBV29-1 and TRBJ1-2; weak D call: TRBD1 (6 bases). This CDR3 comprises 13 residues. V dropped 6 bases and J dropped 4 bases, with 15 bases sitting between them. Per germline, CDR1 SQVTM and CDR2 ANQGSEA. The CDR3 here is CSVGGGRGYGYTF. Here the CDR3 DNA reads TGCAGCGTCGGTGGGGGCAGGGGCTATGGCTACACCTTC.

This clone occurred once. This chain joins TRBV2 and TRBJ2-1; no reliable D call. The CDR3 contains 12 residues. The germline V gene encodes CDR1 SNHLY and CDR2 FYNNEI. V was cut by 6 bases and J by 11 bases, with 14 bases left in between. CDR3 sequence reads: CASSPRYYKQFF. The CDR3 region has the DNA TGTGCCAGCAGCCCTAGGTATTACAAGCAGTTCTTC.

V is TRBV5-6 and J is TRBJ1-1, with a weak D call TRBD1 (6 bases). The CDR3 consists of 15 residues. Germline lookup yields CDR1 SGHDT and CDR2 YYEEEE. The ends were cut back, 0 bases at V and 0 bases at J, with 9 bases in the middle. CDR3 coding DNA: TGTGCCAGCAGCTTGGGGGACACAATGAACACTGAAGCTTTCTTT. The encoded protein is CASSLGDTMNTEAFF.

The chain couples TRBV9 to TRBJ2-2; D remains ambiguous. V lost 0 bases, J lost 3 bases, and 12 bases lay in between. Germline values: CDR1 SGDLS, CDR2 YYNGEE. CDR3 length: 16 residues. The CDR3 here is CASSVVARLDTGELFF. The CDR3 nucleotides read TGTGCCAGCAGCGTAGTAGCCAGGCTCGACACCGGGGAGCTGTTTTTT.

The chain recombines TRBV6-1 with TRBJ2-1; D is uncertain. Germline V lookup: CDR1 MNHNS, CDR2 SASEGT. The CDR3 is 15 amino acids. V lost 3 bases and J 3 bases, leaving 12 bases between the germline ends. CDR3 coding DNA: TGTGCCAGCAGTGACAGTTTAGATTACTACAATGAGCAGTTCTTC. Its translation: CASSDSLDYYNEQFF.

V is TRBV28 and J is TRBJ1-5; 7 bases line up with TRBD1. Germline trimming cut 7 bases from V and 4 bases from J; bases unmatched to any gene: 13. The CDR3 is 16 amino acids. Germline values: CDR1 MDHEN, CDR2 SYDVKM. This CDR3 is CASTPSGGASNQPQHF. CDR3 nucleotides: TGTGCCAGCACGCCATCAGGGGGGGCCTCAAATCAGCCCCAGCATTTT.

The V and J genes are TRBV10-3 and TRBJ2-3; no firm D call. This CDR3 has 14 amino acids. Trimming took off 4 bases at V and 5 bases at J, with 13 bases between the two ends. Germline lookup yields CDR1 ENHRY and CDR2 SYGVKD. The CDR3 protein is CAISASGGGDTQYF. The CDR3 DNA reads as TGTGCCATCAGTGCGTCGGGCGGCGGAGATACGCAGTATTTT.

The chain uses TRBV5-1 and TRBJ1-1; 12 nucleotides match TRBD1. The CDR3 consists of 16 residues. Trimming removed 3 bases from V and 5 bases from J; junction bases left unmatched: 8. Germline lookup yields CDR1 SGHRS and CDR2 YFSETQ. The CDR3 DNA is TGCGCCAGCAGCTCGACCGGGACAGGGGGCAGGACTGAAGCTTTCTTT. This sequence encodes CASSSTGTGGRTEAFF. The full variable domain, rest sourced from reference TRBV5-1 and TRBJ1-1, is KAGVTQTPRYLIKTRGQQVTLSCSPISGHRSVSWYQQTPGQGLQFLFEYFSETQRNKGNFPGRFSGRQFSNSRSEMNVSTLELGDSALYLCASSSTGTGGRTEAFFGQGTRLTVV.

This chain connects TRBV11-2 to TRBJ2-3, with 11 nucleotides matching TRBD2. The CDR3 has 16 residues. V lost 5 bases, J lost 2 bases, and 6 bases stayed unmatched. The germline V gene has CDR1 SGHAT and CDR2 FQNNGV. CDR3 bases: TGTGCCAGCAGCCAGGGGACTAGCGGTTCCACAGATACGCAGTATTTT. Its translation is CASSQGTSGSTDTQYF.

The rearrangement joins TRBV20-1 to TRBJ2-5; TRBD2 aligns across 13 bases. After removal of 3 bases from V and 3 bases from J, the junction contained 7 bases not matched to a gene. The CDR3 length is 16 residues. CDR1 DFQATT and CDR2 SNEGSKA come from the germline V gene (reference sequence). The CDR3 DNA reads as TGCAGTGCTAGTGGCGAAGGGACTAGCGGGGAAGAGACCCAGTACTTC. Its translation: CSASGEGTSGEETQYF.

Notes on this clone: The junction does not match germline at one end; this may be a read error. The CDR3 region has the DNA TGTGCTAGCAGCTTAAGACACGGCGCAGATACGCAGTATTTT. It encodes CASSLRHGADTQYF. The gene calls are TRBV7-7 and TRBJ2-3, with unresolved D. CDR1 is SSHAT and CDR2 is FNYEAQ in the germline V gene (reference sequence). The CDR3 extends over 14 amino acids.

The chain carries TRBV5-1 and TRBJ2-1; TRBD2 might be the D (6 bases). This CDR3 contains 13 residues. Per the germline V gene, CDR1 is SGHRS and CDR2 is YFSETQ. V was shortened by 4 bases and J by 7 bases, with 12 bases between the two germline ends. DNA for the CDR3: TGCGCCAGCAGCCCCGGGGGTATGAATGAGCAGTTCTTC. Translating it yields CASSPGGMNEQFF.